Each of the 11 T cell receptor beta chains below was sequenced from the same sample in a study of radiotherapy plus CTLA-4 blockade in lung cancer. Sequenced by immunoSEQ multiplex PCR; TCRdb stores in-frame clones only, minus some. The sample comprises tens of thousands of clones, around nine tenths of which are singletons, and almost 8% rests with the top ten. The source material was peripheral blood, sampled from a patient treated with radiotherapy plus ipilimumab. All receptors come from a human donor with non-small cell lung cancer whose response to radiotherapy plus ipilimumab could not be evaluated.

The chain couples TRBV7-2 to TRBJ2-3; 8 positions agree with TRBD2. CDR1 is SGHTA, CDR2 FQGNSA, per germline. Losses at the gene ends were 4 bases for V and 5 bases for J; bases not matched to a gene: 5. The CDR3 contains 14 residues. The DNA for the CDR3 is TGTGCCAGCAGCTCCGGGACTAGAGTAGATACGCAGTATTTT. Amino acid sequence: CASSSGTRVDTQYF.

This chain uses TRBV5-1 with TRBJ2-1; unclear D gene. V lost 1 base to trimming and J lost 0 bases, with 8 bases between them. Germline V gene data show CDR1 as SGHRS and CDR2 as YFSETQ. This CDR3 contains 15 residues. CDR3 loop: CASSLISHSYNEQFF. The CDR3 DNA reads TGCGCCAGCAGCTTGATTAGCCACTCCTACAATGAGCAGTTCTTC.

V is TRBV21-1 and J is TRBJ1-2; whether TRBD1, the table's D call, matches the DNA was not checked. TRBV21-1 is termed a pseudogene. This CDR3 contains 17 residues. The CDR3 nucleotides read TGTGCCAGCAGCCCCCTAACAGGTTCCTCTCTTAACTATGGCTACACCTTC. Translation gives CASSPLTGSSLNYGYTF.

This clone was observed once. The chain carries TRBV29-1 and TRBJ1-1, with D possibly TRBD1 on 6 matching bases. V lost 3 bases, J lost 7 bases, and 15 bases lay in between. Germline values: CDR1 SQVTM, CDR2 ANQGSEA. The CDR3 runs to 13 residues. CDR3 loop: CSVEAIGGLEAFF. The CDR3 nucleotides are TGCAGCGTTGAGGCCATCGGGGGGCTTGAAGCTTTCTTT. The complete variable domain, with remaining parts taken from reference TRBV29-1 and TRBJ1-1, reads SAVISQKPSRDICQRGTSLTIQCQVDSQVTMMFWYRQQPGQSLTLIATANQGSEATYESGFVIDKFPISRPNLTFSTLTVSNMSPEDSSIYLCSVEAIGGLEAFFGQGTRLTVV.

This chain joins TRBV19 and TRBJ2-3, with 7 nucleotides matching TRBD1. The J segment lost 5 bases and the V segment lost 5 bases, leaving 13 bases of the junction unmatched. CDR3 length equals 16 residues. Per germline, CDR1 LNHDA and CDR2 SQIVND (reference sequence). CDR3 protein: CASSSTGVWKGDTQYF. The CDR3 DNA reads TGTGCCAGTAGTTCCACAGGGGTGTGGAAGGGAGATACGCAGTATTTT.

V is TRBV9 and J is TRBJ1-2, with D perhaps TRBD1 (6 bases). CDR1 is SGDLS, CDR2 YYNGEE, per germline. The ends were cut back, 0 bases at V and 4 bases at J, with 13 bases in the middle. The CDR3 spans 15 residues. The CDR3 sequence is CASSVAPGGGYGYTF. The CDR3 bases are TGTGCCAGCAGCGTAGCTCCGGGGGGCGGCTATGGCTACACCTTC.

This chain uses TRBV7-2 with TRBJ2-2; D is ambiguous. Between the trimmed V and J ends, which lost 5 bases and 5 bases, there was a span of 3 bases. This CDR3 spans 11 amino acids. CDR1 is SGHTA, CDR2 FQGNSA, per germline. The CDR3 protein is CASSRTGELFF. The DNA for the CDR3 is TGTGCCAGCAGCCGGACCGGGGAGCTGTTTTTT.

This chain uses TRBV28 with TRBJ1-2; maybe TRBD1 (5 bases). This CDR3 is 15 amino acids long. Germline lookup yields CDR1 MDHEN and CDR2 SYDVKM. V lost 3 bases to trimming and J lost 0 bases, with 11 bases between them. For the CDR3, the DNA is TGTGCCAGCAGTTTGTTTGGCAGGGCTAACTATGGCTACACCTTC. Translated, it gives CASSLFGRANYGYTF.

The chain uses TRBV28 and TRBJ2-1; maybe TRBD2 (5 bases). Germline V lookup: CDR1 MDHEN, CDR2 SYDVKM. The length of the CDR3 is 13 residues. V lost 7 bases to trimming and J lost 4 bases, with 11 bases between them. The DNA of the CDR3 is TGTGCCAGCAAGGCGGGCGGTTACAATGAGCAGTTCTTC. It yields the protein CASKAGGYNEQFF.

This clone was recorded only once. The CDR3: CASSMRRGAYEQYF. In DNA, the CDR3 is TGTGCCAGTAGTATGCGTAGGGGTGCCTACGAGCAGTACTTC. The chain recombines TRBV19 with TRBJ2-7; possible D gene TRBD1, 5 bases. V dropped 3 bases and J dropped 2 bases, with 11 bases sitting between them. Germline V gives CDR1 LNHDA, CDR2 SQIVND (reference sequence). This CDR3 comprises 14 residues.

This rearrangement joins TRBV9 to TRBJ2-1; maybe TRBD2 (6 bases). V lost 4 bases and J 7 bases, leaving 18 bases between the germline ends. This CDR3 has 15 amino acids. Germline V gene sequence: CDR1 SGDLS, CDR2 YYNGEE. The CDR3 loop reads CASSTNVGLGNEQFF. The CDR3 DNA follows: TGTGCCAGCAGCACAAACGTGGGACTTGGGAATGAGCAGTTCTTC.